Following are 13 T cell receptor beta chains from one sample sequenced in a study of blood T cell repertoires in COVID-19. Profiling relied on immunoSEQ multiplex PCR, and the TCRdb table lists in-frame clones only, not all of them. The sample has approximately 70,000 clones, 85% to 90% seen once; the top ten hold 3.5% to 5%. The specimen was peripheral blood. These receptor sequences come from a man between 70 and 80 years old with active COVID-19.

This chain links TRBV5-1 with TRBJ2-1, with 8 nucleotides matching TRBD2. The germline V gene has CDR1 SGHRS and CDR2 YFSETQ. The CDR3 contains 21 residues. After removal of 0 bases from V and 0 bases from J, the junction contained 17 bases not matched to a gene. For the CDR3, the DNA is TGCGCCAGCAGCTTGGTACGGGGGCTAGCGGGCCGCCGGAGCTCCTACAATGAGCAGTTCTTC. This codes for CASSLVRGLAGRRSSYNEQFF.

The V call is TRBV6-1, the J call TRBJ2-3; 10 bases map to TRBD2. The length of the CDR3 is 17 residues. The J segment lost 5 bases and the V segment lost 2 bases, leaving 10 bases of the junction unmatched. Germline values: CDR1 MNHNS, CDR2 SASEGT. The CDR3 sequence is CASSEPRLAGVGDTQYF. CDR3 DNA sequence: TGTGCCAGCAGTGAACCCCGGCTAGCGGGAGTGGGAGATACGCAGTATTTT.

The chain couples TRBV15 to TRBJ2-7; 7 bases line up with TRBD2. The CDR3 is made up of 14 amino acids. V lost 0 bases, J lost 9 bases, and 8 bases stayed unmatched. Germline V gene sequence: CDR1 LNHNV, CDR2 YYDKDF (reference sequence). CDR3 sequence: CATSRDGAGAGQYF. In DNA, the CDR3 is TGTGCCACCAGCAGAGATGGGGCGGGAGCCGGGCAGTACTTC.

The rearrangement joins TRBV5-4 to TRBJ2-2; 9 nucleotides match TRBD2. This CDR3 comprises 16 residues. V gave up 4 bases and J gave up 2 bases; unmatched junction bases: 6. Germline V gene sequence: CDR1 SGHNT, CDR2 YYREEE (reference sequence). CDR3 nucleotides: TGTGCCAGCAGCGAGACAGCGGGAGGTAACACCGGGGAGCTGTTTTTT. This codes for CASSETAGGNTGELFF.

The chain combines TRBV18 with TRBJ2-5, with TRBD2 matching over 9 bases. V lost 3 bases, J lost 9 bases, and 8 bases stayed unmatched. Germline V gene data show CDR1 as KGHSH and CDR2 as LQKENI. The CDR3 runs to 14 residues. The CDR3 coding sequence is TGTGCCAGCTCACCGGCGGGAGGGCCGGGGTCCCAGTACTTC. It translates to CASSPAGGPGSQYF.

The chain links TRBV19 to TRBJ2-2; no clear D. The germline V gene encodes CDR1 LNHDA and CDR2 SQIVND (reference sequence). Trimming took off 11 bases at V and 3 bases at J, with 13 bases between the two ends. The CDR3 sequence is 13 residues long. The CDR3 DNA reads as TGTGCCGTGGGCAGGCCTGACACCGGGGAGCTGTTTTTT. Translated: CAVGRPDTGELFF.

J is TRBJ1-5 and V is TRBV19; tentative D call: TRBD1 (6 bases). CDR3 length equals 15 residues. V lost 1 base, J lost 5 bases, and 12 bases lay in between. Germline CDR1 reads LNHDA; CDR2 reads SQIVND (reference sequence). DNA of the CDR3: TGTGCCAGTAGTATAGGGCCAGGGGTTGATCAGCCCCAGCATTTT. It specifies CASSIGPGVDQPQHF.

On this clone itself: Other DNA variants within this sample encode the same CDR3. V gene TRBV9 combines with J gene TRBJ2-5, with D possibly being TRBD2 (6 bases). The germline CDR1 and CDR2 sequences are SGDLS and YYNGEE. Between the trimmed V and J ends, which lost 2 bases and 2 bases, there was a span of 7 bases. The CDR3 contains 13 residues. CDR3 region: CASSVAGQETQYF. The CDR3 bases are TGTGCCAGCAGCGTGGCGGGGCAAGAGACCCAGTACTTC.

The chain recombines TRBV7-3 with TRBJ2-1; TRBD2 matches at 16 bases. Germline V CDR1 and CDR2: SGHTA, FQGTGA. The CDR3 consists of 18 residues. Unmatched junction bases numbered 11, after V lost 5 bases and J lost 7 bases. CDR3 region: CASSPGLAGGGYGNEQFF. CDR3 in DNA: TGTGCCAGCAGCCCGGGACTAGCGGGAGGGGGGTATGGTAATGAGCAGTTCTTC.

The chain uses TRBV9 and TRBJ2-7, with 8 bases matching TRBD2. The J segment lost 3 bases and the V segment lost 0 bases, leaving 14 bases of the junction unmatched. Germline V gene sequence: CDR1 SGDLS, CDR2 YYNGEE. The CDR3 covers 18 residues. CDR3: CASSVAGGVAAGDYEQYF. The CDR3 DNA reads TGTGCCAGCAGCGTAGCGGGAGGGGTAGCGGCAGGGGACTACGAGCAGTACTTC.

The sample holds one count of this clone. V usage is TRBV6-1 and J usage is TRBJ1-4; D is ambiguous. Germline lookup yields CDR1 MNHNS and CDR2 SASEGT. The length of the CDR3 is 14 residues. Trimming cost V 2 bases and J 8 bases, with 12 bases left between them. CDR3 sequence: CASSESWGDEKLFF. The CDR3 nucleotides are TGTGCCAGCAGTGAAAGTTGGGGAGACGAAAAACTGTTTTTT.

The CDR3: CASSPQGHTDTQYF. The CDR3 DNA is TGTGCCAGCAGCCCCCAGGGCCACACAGATACGCAGTATTTT. V usage is TRBV7-3 and J usage is TRBJ2-3; the D gene is possibly TRBD1 (5 bases). Per the germline V gene, CDR1 is SGHTA and CDR2 is FQGTGA. This CDR3 is built from 14 residues. V lost 5 bases and J 2 bases, leaving 11 bases between the germline ends.

The genes are TRBV11-2 and TRBJ2-7, with 7 bases fitting TRBD1. Germline CDR1 reads SGHAT; CDR2 reads FQNNGV. The CDR3 is 15 amino acids. V trimming: 5 bases; J trimming: 6 bases; junction bases outside the gene matches: 13. CDR3 sequence: CASSPSGTATGEQYF. The CDR3 DNA reads TGTGCCAGCAGCCCCTCCGGGACAGCGACCGGCGAGCAGTACTTC.